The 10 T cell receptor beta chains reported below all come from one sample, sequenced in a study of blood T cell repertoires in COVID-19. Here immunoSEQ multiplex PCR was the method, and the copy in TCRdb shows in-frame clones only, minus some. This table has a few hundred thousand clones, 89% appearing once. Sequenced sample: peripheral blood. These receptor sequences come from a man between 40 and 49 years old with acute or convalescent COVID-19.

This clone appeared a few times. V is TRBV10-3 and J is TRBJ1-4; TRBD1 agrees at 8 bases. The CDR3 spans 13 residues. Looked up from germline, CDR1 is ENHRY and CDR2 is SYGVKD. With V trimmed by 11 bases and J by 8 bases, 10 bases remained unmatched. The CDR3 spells CAATGTGGEKLFF. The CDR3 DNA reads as TGTGCCGCCACCGGGACAGGAGGAGAAAAACTGTTTTTT.

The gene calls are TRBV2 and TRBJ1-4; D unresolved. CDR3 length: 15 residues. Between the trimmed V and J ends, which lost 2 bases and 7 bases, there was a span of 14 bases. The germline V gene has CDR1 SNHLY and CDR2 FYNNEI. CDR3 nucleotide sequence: TGTGCCAGCAGTGAAACGGCGGCCTTCCCTGAAAAACTGTTTTTT. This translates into CASSETAAFPEKLFF.

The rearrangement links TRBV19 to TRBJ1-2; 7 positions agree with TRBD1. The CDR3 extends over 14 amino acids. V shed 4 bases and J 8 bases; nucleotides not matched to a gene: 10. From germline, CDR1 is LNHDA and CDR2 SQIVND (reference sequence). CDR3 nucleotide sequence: TGTGCCAGTAGTACCACAGGGGCGGTCAGAGGCTACACCTTC. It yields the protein CASSTTGAVRGYTF.

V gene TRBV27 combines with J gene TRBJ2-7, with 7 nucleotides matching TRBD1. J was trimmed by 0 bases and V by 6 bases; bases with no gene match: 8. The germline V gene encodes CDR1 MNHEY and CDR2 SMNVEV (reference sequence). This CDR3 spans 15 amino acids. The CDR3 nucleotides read TGTGCCAGCAGAAAGCTGACAGGGAACTCCTACGAGCAGTACTTC. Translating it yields CASRKLTGNSYEQYF.

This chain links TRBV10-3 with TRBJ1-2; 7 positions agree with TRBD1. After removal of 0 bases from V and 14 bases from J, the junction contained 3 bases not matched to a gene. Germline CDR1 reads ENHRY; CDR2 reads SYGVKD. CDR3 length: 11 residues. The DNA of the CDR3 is TGTGCCATCAGTGAGTCAGGGGGCCCAACCTTC. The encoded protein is CAISESGGPTF.

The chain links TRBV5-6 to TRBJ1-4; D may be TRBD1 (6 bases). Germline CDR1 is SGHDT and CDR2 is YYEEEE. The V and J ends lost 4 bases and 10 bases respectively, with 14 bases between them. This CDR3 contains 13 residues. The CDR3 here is CASSTWTARKLFF. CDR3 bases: TGTGCCAGCAGCACCTGGACAGCGAGAAAACTGTTTTTT.

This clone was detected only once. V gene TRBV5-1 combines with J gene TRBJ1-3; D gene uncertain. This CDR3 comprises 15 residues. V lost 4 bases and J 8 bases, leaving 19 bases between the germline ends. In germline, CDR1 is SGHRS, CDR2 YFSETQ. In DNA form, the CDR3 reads TGCGCCAGCAGCAGCTGGCCGAGAAGGGAGGACACCATATATTTT. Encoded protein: CASSSWPRREDTIYF.

The CDR3 coding sequence is TGTGCCAGCAGTGAAAGTGACAGGGACTATGGCTACACCTTC. It translates to CASSESDRDYGYTF. The chain recombines TRBV28 with TRBJ1-2, with 7 bases fitting TRBD1. J lost 3 bases, V lost 5 bases, and 6 bases had no gene match. Germline V gene sequence: CDR1 MDHEN, CDR2 SYDVKM. The CDR3 is 14 residues long.

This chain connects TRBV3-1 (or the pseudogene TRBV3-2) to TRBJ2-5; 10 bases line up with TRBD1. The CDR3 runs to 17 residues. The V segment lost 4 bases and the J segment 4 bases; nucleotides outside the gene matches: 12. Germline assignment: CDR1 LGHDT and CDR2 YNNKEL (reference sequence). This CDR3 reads CASSLGVRDRGGETQYF. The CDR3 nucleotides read TGTGCCAGCAGCCTAGGAGTGAGGGACAGGGGTGGAGAGACCCAGTACTTC.

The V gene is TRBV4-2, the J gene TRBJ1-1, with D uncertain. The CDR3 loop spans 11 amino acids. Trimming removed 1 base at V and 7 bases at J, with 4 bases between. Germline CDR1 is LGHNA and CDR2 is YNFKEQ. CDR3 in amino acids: CASSQAVEAFF. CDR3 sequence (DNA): TGTGCCAGCAGCCAAGCCGTTGAAGCTTTCTTT.